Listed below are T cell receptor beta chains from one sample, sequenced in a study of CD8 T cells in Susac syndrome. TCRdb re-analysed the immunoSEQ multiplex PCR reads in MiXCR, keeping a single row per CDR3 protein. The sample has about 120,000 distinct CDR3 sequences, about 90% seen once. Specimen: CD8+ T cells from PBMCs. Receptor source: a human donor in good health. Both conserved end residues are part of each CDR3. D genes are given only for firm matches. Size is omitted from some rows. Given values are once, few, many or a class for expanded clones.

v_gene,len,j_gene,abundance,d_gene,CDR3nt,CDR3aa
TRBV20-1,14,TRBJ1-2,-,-,TGCAGTGCTAGAGATTCTACAAAGAACTATGGCTACACCTTC,CSARDSTKNYGYTF
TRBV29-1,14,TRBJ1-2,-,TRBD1,TGCAGCTTTTCGACAGGGGGGATTAACTATGGCTACACCTTC,CSFSTGGINYGYTF
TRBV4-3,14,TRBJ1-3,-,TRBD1,TGCGCCAGCAGCCCGGGACAGGGGGATAACACCATATATTTT,CASSPGQGDNTIYF
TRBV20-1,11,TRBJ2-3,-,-,TGCAGTGCCGGGGGTGCAGATACGCAGTATTTT,CSAGGADTQYF
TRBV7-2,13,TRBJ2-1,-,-,TGTGCCAGCAGACCACCGACCGACAATGAGCAGTTCTTC,CASRPPTDNEQFF
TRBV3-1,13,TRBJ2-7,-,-,TGTGCCAGCAGCCAGGTACCTTCTTATGAGCAGTACTTC,CASSQVPSYEQYF
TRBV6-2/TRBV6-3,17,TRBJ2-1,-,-,TGTGCCAGCAGTGGGATCAGGTCCGTATGGTCCTACAATGAGCAGTTCTTC,CASSGIRSVWSYNEQFF
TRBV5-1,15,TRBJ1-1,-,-,TGCGCCAGCAGCCTTGCAGGGGTCATGAACACTGAAGCTTTCTTT,CASSLAGVMNTEAFF
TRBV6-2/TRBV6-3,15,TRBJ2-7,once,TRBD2,TGTGCCAGCAGCTCTTGGGGGGGGATCCCCTACGAGCAGTACTTC,CASSSWGGIPYEQYF
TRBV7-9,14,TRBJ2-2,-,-,TGTGCCAGCAGCTTAGAAGGACCCACCGGGGAGCTGTTTTTT,CASSLEGPTGELFF
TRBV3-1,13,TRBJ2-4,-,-,TGTGCCAGCAGCCGCGCCGGGGCAAACATTCAGTACTTC,CASSRAGANIQYF
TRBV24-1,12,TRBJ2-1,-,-,TGTGCCACCAGTGATTTGTACAATGAGCAGTTCTTC,CATSDLYNEQFF
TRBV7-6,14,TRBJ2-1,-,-,TGTGCCAGCAGCTTATGGGAGCTCCACAATGAGCAGTTCTTC,CASSLWELHNEQFF
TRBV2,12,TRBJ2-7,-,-,TGTGCCAGCAGTGGGACAGCCTACGAGCAGTACTTC,CASSGTAYEQYF
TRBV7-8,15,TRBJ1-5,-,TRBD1,TGTGCCAGCAGCTCGGACAGGATAATAAATCAGCCCCAGCATTTT,CASSSDRIINQPQHF
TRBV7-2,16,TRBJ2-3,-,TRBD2,TGTGCCAGCAGCTTAGGTGGTAGCGGGAGGTCAGATACGCAGTATTTT,CASSLGGSGRSDTQYF